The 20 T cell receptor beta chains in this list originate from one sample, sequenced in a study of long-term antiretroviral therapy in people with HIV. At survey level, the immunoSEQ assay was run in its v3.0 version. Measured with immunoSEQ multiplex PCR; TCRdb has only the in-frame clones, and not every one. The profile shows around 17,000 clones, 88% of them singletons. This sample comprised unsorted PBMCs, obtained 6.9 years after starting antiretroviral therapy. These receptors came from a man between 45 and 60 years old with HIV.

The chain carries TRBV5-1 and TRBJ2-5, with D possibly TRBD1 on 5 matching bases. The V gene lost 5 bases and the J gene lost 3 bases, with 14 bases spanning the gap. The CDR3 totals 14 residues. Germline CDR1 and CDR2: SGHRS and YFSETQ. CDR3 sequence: CASRPDTIEETQYF. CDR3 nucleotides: TGCGCCAGCAGGCCGGACACTATCGAAGAGACCCAGTACTTC.

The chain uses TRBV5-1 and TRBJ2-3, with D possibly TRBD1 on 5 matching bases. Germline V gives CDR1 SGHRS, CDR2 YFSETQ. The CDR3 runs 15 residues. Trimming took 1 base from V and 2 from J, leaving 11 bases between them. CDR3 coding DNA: TGCGCCAGCAGCTTGCGGCAGGGCTCCACAGATACGCAGTATTTT. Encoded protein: CASSLRQGSTDTQYF.

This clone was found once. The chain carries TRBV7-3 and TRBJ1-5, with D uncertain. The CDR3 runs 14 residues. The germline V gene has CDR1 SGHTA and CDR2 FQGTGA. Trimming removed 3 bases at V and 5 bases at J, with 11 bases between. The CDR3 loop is CASSFVNNDQPQHF. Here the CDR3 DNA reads TGTGCCAGCAGCTTTGTAAATAACGATCAGCCCCAGCATTTT.

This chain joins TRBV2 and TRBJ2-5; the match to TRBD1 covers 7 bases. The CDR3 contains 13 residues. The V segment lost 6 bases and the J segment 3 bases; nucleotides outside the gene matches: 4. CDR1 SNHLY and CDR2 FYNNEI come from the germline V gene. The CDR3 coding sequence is TGTGCCAGCAGGATAGACAGGGAAGAGACCCAGTACTTC. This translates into CASRIDREETQYF. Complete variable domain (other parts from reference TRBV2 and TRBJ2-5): EPEVTQTPSHQVTQMGQEVILRCVPISNHLYFYWYRQILGQKVEFLVSFYNNEISEKSEIFDDQFSVERPDGSNFTLKIRSTKLEDSAMYFCASRIDREETQYFGPGTRLLVL.

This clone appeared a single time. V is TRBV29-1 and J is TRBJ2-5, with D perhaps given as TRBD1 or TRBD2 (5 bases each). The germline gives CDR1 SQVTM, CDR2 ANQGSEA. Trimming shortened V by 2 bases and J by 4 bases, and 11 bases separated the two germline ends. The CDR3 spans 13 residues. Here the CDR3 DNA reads TGCAGCGTTGAACGCACTGGGGGAGAGACCCAGTACTTC. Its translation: CSVERTGGETQYF.

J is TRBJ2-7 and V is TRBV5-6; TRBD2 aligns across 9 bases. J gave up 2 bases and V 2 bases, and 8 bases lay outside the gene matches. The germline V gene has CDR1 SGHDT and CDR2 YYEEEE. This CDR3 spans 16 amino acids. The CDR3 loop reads CASSFRTSGWAYEQYF. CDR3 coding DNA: TGTGCCAGCAGCTTTCGTACTAGCGGGTGGGCCTACGAGCAGTACTTC.

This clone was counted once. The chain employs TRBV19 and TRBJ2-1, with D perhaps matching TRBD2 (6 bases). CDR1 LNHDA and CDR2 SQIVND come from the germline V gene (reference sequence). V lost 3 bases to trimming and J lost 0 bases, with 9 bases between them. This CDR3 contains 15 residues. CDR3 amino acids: CASSITGGSYNEQFF. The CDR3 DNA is TGTGCCAGTAGTATTACCGGGGGCTCCTACAATGAGCAGTTCTTC.

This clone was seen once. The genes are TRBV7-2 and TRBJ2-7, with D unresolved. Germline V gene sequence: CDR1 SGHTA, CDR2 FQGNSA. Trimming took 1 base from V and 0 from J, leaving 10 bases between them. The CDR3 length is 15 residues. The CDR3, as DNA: TGTGCCAGCAGCTTAGGACGGTTGAGCTCCTACGAGCAGTACTTC. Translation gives CASSLGRLSSYEQYF.

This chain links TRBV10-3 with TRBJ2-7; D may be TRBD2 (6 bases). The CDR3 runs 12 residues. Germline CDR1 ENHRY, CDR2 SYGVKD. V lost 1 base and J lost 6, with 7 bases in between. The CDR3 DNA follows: TGTGCCATCAGTGAGTGGGGAGGCGAGCAGTACTTC. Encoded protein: CAISEWGGEQYF.

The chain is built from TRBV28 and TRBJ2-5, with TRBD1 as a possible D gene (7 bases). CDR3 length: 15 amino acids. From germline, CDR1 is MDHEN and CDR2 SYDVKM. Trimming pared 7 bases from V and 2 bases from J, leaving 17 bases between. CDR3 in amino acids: CASKGGGAGQETQYF. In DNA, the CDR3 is TGTGCCAGCAAAGGAGGGGGCGCGGGGCAAGAGACCCAGTACTTC.

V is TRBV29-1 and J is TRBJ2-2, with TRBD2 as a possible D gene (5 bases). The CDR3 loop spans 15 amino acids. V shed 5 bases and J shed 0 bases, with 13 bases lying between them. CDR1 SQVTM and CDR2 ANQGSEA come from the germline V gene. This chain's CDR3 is CSVISGSTNTGELFF. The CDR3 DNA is TGCAGCGTTATATCGGGGAGCACGAACACCGGGGAGCTGTTTTTT.

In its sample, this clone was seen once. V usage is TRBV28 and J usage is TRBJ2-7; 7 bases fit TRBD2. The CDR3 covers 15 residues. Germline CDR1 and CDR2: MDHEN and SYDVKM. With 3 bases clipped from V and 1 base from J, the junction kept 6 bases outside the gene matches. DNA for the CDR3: TGTGCCAGCAGTTTGGGGGGGATTAAGTCCTACGAGCAGTACTTC. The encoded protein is CASSLGGIKSYEQYF.

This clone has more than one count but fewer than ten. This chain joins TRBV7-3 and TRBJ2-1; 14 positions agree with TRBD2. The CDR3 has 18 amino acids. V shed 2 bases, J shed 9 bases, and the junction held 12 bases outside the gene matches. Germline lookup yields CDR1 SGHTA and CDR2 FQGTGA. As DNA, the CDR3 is TGTGCCAGCAGCTTACTCCCCGGGACTAGCGGGAGAGGGGTTGAGCAGTTCTTC. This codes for CASSLLPGTSGRGVEQFF.

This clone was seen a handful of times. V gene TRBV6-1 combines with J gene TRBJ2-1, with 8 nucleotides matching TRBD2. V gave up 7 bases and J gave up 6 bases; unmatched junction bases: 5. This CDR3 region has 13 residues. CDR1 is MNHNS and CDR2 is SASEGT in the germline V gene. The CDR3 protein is CASMAGGLNEQFF. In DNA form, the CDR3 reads TGTGCCAGCATGGCGGGAGGCCTCAATGAGCAGTTCTTC.

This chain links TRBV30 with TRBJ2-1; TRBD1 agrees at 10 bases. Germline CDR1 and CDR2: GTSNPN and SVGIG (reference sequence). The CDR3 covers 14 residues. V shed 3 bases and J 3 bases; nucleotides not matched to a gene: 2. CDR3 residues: CAWRGDRGYNEQFF. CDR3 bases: TGTGCCTGGAGGGGGGACAGGGGCTACAATGAGCAGTTCTTC.

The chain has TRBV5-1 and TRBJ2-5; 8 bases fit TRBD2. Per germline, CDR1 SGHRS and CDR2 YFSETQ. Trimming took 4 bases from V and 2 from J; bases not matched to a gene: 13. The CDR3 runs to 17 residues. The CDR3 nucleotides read TGCGCCAGCAGCCCCCAGGGGAGCGGGAGCCTGCAAGAGACCCAGTACTTC. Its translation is CASSPQGSGSLQETQYF.

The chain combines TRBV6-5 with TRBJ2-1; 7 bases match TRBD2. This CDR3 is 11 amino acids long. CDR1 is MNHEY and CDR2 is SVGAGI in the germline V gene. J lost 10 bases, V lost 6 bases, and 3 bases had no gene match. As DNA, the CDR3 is TGTGCCAGCAGCTCACTAGCGGAGCAGTTCTTC. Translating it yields CASSSLAEQFF.

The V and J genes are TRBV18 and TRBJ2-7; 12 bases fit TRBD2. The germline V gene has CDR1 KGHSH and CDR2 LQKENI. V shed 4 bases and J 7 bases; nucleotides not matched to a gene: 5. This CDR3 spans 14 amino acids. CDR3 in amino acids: CASSLSGTSGEQYF. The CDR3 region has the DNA TGTGCCAGCTCACTGTCCGGGACTAGCGGGGAGCAGTACTTC.

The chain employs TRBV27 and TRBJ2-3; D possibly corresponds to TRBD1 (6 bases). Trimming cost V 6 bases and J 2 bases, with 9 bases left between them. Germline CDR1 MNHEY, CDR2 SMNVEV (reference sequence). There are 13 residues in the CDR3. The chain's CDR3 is CASSRGYTDTQYF. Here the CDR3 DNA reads TGTGCCAGCAGCAGGGGTTACACAGATACGCAGTATTTT.

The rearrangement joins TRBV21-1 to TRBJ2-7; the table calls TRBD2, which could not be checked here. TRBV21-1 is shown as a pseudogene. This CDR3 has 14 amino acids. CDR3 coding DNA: TGTGCCAGCACCTCCGGGACTAGCGGTGTCGAGCAGTACTTC. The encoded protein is CASTSGTSGVEQYF.